This T cell receptor beta chain was sequenced in a study of resident and recirculating memory T cells in vitiligo. Whole-study context: Epidermis came from shave biopsies of lesional and nonlesional sites, plus PBMCs.

The CDR3 has 15 amino acids. Germline values: CDR1 SGHRS, CDR2 YFSETQ. V trimming: 4 bases; J trimming: 7 bases; junction bases outside the gene matches: 12. Clones were read by immunoSEQ multiplex PCR, and TCRdb kept only the in-frame ones, dropping some. The table records around 78,000 clones, 92% of them present only once. The specimen was blood. The receptor was isolated from a male donor with vitiligo. The chain recombines TRBV5-1 with TRBJ2-7, with 9 bases that match TRBD2. The CDR3 region is CASSGTSQIQGEQYF. CDR3 nucleotides: TGCGCCAGCAGCGGGACTAGCCAAATACAGGGGGAGCAGTACTTC.